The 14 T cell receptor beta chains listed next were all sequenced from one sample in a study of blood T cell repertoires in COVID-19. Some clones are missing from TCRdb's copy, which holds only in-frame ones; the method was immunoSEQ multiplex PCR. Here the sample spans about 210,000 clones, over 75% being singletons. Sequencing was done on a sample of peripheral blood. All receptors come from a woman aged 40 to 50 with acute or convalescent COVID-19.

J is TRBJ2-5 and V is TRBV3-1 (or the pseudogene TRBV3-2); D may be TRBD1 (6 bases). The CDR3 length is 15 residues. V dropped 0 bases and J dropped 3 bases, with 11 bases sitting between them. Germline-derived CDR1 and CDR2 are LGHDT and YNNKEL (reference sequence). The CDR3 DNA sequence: TGTGCCAGCAGCCAAGATTATCCAGGGGAAGAGACCCAGTACTTC. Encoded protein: CASSQDYPGEETQYF.

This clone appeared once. The CDR3 region is CASSPGVTGGMNTEAFF. CDR3 DNA sequence: TGTGCCAGCAGCCCCGGGGTGACAGGGGGCATGAACACTGAAGCTTTCTTT. This chain links TRBV7-2 with TRBJ1-1; 10 bases fit TRBD1. The CDR3 extends over 17 amino acids. J was trimmed by 0 bases and V by 5 bases; bases with no gene match: 9. The germline V gene encodes CDR1 SGHTA and CDR2 FQGNSA.

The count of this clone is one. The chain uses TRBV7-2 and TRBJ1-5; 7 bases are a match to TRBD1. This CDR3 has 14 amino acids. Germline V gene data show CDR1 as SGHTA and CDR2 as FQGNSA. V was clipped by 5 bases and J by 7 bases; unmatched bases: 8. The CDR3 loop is CASSTGQLIQPQHF. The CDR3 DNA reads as TGTGCCAGCAGCACGGGACAGCTTATACAGCCCCAGCATTTT.

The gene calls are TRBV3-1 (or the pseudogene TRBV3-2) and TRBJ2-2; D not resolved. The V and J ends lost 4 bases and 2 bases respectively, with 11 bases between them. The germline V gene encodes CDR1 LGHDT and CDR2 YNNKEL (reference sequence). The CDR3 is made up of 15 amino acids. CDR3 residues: CASSPRGHNTGELFF. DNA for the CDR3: TGTGCCAGCAGCCCCCGTGGCCACAACACCGGGGAGCTGTTTTTT.

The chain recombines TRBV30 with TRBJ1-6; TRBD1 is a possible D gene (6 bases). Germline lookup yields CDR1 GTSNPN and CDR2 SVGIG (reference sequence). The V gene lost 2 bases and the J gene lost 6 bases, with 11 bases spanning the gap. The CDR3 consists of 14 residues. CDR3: CAWSQGLGNSPLHF. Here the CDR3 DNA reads TGTGCCTGGAGTCAGGGGCTGGGTAATTCACCCCTCCACTTT. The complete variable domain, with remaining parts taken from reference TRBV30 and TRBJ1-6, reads SQTIHQWPATLVQPVGSPLSLECTVEGTSNPNLYWYRQAAGRGLQLLFYSVGIGQISSEVPQNLSASRPQDRQFILSSKKLLLSDSGFYLCAWSQGLGNSPLHFGNGTRLTVT.

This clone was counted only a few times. CDR3 sequence (DNA): TGTGCCAGCAGCCCGAGGAGACCCCCGGGACAGGGTAACACCGGGGAGCTGTTTTTT. Its protein is CASSPRRPPGQGNTGELFF. The chain links TRBV7-9 to TRBJ2-2; 9 bases match TRBD1. J was trimmed by 2 bases and V by 5 bases; bases with no gene match: 15. This CDR3 comprises 19 residues. Germline loops: CDR1 SEHNR, CDR2 FQNEAQ (reference sequence).

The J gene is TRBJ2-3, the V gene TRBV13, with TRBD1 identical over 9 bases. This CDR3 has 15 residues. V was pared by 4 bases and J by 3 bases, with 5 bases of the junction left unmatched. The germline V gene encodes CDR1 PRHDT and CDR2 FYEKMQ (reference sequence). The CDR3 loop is CASSSDRGGTDTQYF. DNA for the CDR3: TGTGCCAGCAGCTCGGACAGGGGAGGAACAGATACGCAGTATTTT. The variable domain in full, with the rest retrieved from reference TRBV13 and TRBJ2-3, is AAGVIQSPRHLIKEKRETATLKCYPIPRHDTVYWYQQGPGQDPQFLISFYEKMQSDKGSIPDRFSAQQFSDYHSELNMSSLELGDSALYFCASSSDRGGTDTQYFGPGTRLTVL.

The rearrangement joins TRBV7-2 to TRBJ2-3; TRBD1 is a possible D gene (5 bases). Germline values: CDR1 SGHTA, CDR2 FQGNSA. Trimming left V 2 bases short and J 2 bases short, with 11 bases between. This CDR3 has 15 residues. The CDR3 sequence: CASSLTYGHTDTQYF. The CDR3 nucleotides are TGTGCCAGCAGCTTAACTTACGGACACACAGATACGCAGTATTTT.

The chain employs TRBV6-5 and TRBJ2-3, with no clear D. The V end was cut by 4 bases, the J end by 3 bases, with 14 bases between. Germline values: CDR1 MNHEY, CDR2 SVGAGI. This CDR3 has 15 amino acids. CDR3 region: CASSLGAALTDTQYF. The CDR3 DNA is TGTGCCAGCAGTTTAGGTGCGGCCTTGACAGATACGCAGTATTTT.

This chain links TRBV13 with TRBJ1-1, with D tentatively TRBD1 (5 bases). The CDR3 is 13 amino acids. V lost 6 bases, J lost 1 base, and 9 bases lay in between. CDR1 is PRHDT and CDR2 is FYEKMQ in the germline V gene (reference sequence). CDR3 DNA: TGTGCCAGCAGATTTACAGGGAACACTGAAGCTTTCTTT. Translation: CASRFTGNTEAFF.

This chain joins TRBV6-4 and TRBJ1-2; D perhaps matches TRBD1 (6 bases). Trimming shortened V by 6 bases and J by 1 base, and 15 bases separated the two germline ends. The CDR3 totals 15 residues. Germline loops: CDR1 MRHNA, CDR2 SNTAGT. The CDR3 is CASSPGGLSNYGYTF. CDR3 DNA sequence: TGTGCCAGCAGCCCGGGGGGGCTGAGTAACTATGGCTACACCTTC.

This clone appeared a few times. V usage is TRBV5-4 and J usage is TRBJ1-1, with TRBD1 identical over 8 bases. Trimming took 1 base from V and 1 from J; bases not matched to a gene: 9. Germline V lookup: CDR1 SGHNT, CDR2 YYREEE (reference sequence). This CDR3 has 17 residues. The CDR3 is CASSLPDRGAGNTEAFF. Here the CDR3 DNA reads TGTGCCAGCAGCTTGCCCGACAGGGGAGCAGGGAACACTGAAGCTTTCTTT.

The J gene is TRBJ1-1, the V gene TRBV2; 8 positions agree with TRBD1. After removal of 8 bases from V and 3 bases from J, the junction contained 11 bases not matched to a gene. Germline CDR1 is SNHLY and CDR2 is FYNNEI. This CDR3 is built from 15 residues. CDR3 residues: CASPKGQAGYTEAFF. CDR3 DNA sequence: TGTGCCAGCCCGAAGGGACAGGCAGGTTACACTGAAGCTTTCTTT.

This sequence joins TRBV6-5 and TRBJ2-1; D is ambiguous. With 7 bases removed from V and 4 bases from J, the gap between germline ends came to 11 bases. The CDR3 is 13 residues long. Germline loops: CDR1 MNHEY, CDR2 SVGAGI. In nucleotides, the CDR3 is TGTGCCAGCAAAGTAACACCGTACAATGAGCAGTTCTTC. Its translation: CASKVTPYNEQFF.